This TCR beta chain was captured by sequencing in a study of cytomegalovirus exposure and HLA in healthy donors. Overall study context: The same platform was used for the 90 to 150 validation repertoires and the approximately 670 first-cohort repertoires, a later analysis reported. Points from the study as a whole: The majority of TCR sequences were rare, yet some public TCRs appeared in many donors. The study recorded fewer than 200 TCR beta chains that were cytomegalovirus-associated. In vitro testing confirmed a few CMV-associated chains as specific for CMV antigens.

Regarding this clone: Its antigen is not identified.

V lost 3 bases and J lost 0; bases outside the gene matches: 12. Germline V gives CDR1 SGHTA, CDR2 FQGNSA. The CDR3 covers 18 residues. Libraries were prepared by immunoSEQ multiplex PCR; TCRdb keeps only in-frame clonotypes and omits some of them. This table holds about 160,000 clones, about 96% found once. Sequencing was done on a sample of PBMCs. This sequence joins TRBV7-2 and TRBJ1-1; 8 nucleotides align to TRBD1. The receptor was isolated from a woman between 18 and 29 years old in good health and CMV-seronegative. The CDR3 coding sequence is TGTGCCAGCAGCTTTAGGGGTCCCTCAGGGGGCATGAACACTGAAGCTTTCTTT. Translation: CASSFRGPSGGMNTEAFF.